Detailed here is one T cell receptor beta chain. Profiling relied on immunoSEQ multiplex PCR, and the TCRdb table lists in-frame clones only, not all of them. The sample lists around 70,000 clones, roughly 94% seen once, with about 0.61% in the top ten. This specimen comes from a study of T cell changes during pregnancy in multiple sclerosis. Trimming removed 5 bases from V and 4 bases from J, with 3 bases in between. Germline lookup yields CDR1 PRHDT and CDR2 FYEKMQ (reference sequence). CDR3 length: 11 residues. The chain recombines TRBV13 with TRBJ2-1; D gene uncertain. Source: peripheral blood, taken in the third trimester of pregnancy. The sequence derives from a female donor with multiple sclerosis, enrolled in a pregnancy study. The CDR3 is CASSLYNEQFF. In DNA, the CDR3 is TGTGCCAGCAGCCTATACAATGAGCAGTTCTTC.